This T cell receptor (beta chain) came from a study of blood T cell repertoires in COVID-19. Followed over time, Seattle patients had been enrolled while infection was active. V lost 4 bases, J lost 6 bases, and 19 bases lay in between. The length of the CDR3 is 15 residues. CDR1 SGHTS and CDR2 YDEGEE come from the germline V gene. This table comes from immunoSEQ multiplex PCR, and its TCRdb copy is limited to in-frame clones, with some not included. This table has 9,500 to 15,000 clones, more than 65% appearing once. Material for sequencing was peripheral blood. The rearrangement joins TRBV5-8 to TRBJ1-2; D possibly corresponds to TRBD1 (5 bases). The sequence was collected from a man in his 60s with COVID-19, enrolled during active disease. The CDR3 DNA sequence: TGTGCCAGCAGCCCTAAGGGCGGGAGGGGCCATGGCTACACCTTC. Its translation: CASSPKGGRGHGYTF. The variable domain in full, with the rest retrieved from reference TRBV5-8 and TRBJ1-2, is EAGVTQSPTHLIKTRGQQATLRCSPISGHTSVYWYQQALGLGLQFLLWYDEGEERNRGNFPPRFSGRQFPNYSSELNVNALELEDSALYLCASSPKGGRGHGYTFGSGTRLTVV.